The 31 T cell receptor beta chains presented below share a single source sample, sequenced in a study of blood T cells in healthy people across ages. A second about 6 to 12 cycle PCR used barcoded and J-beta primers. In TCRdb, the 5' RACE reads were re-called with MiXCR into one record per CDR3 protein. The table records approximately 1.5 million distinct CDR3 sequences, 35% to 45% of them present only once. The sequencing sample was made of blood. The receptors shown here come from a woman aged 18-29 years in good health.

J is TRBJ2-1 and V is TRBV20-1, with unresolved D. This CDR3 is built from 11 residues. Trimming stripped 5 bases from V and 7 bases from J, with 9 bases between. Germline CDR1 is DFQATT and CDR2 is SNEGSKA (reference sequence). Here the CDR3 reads CSAPVRNEQFF. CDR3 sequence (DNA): TGCAGTGCTCCCGTTCGGAATGAGCAGTTCTTC.

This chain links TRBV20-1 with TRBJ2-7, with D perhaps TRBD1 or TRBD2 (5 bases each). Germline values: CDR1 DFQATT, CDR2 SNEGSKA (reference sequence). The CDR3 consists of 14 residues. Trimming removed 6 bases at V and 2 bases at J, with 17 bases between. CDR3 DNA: TGCAGTGCAACCCCGGGCAGGGAGCCCTACGAGCAGTACTTC. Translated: CSATPGREPYEQYF.

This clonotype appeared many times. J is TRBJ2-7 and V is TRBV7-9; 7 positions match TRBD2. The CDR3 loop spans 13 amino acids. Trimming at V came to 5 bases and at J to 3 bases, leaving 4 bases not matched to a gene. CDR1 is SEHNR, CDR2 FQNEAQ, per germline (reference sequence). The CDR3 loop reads CASSPRDYYEQYF. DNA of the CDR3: TGTGCCAGCAGCCCCCGGGACTACTACGAGCAGTACTTC.

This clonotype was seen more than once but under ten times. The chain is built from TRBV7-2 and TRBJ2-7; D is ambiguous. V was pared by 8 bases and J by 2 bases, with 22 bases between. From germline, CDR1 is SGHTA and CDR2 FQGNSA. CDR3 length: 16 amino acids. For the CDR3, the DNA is TGTGCCAGCTCCTTAGAAGGGTACCGCATCACCTACGAGCAGTACTTC. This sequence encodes CASSLEGYRITYEQYF.

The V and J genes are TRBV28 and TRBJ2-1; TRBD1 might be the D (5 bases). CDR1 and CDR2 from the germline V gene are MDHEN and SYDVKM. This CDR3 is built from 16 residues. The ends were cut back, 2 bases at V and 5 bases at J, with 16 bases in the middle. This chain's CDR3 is CASSLQMGLANNEQFF. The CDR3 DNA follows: TGTGCCAGCAGTTTACAGATGGGGCTGGCGAACAATGAGCAGTTCTTC.

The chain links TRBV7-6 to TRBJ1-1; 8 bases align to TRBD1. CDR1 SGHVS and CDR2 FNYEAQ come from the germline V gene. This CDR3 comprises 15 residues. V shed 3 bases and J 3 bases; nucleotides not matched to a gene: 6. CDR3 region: CASSLAGGADTEAFF. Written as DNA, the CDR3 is TGTGCCAGCAGCTTGGCAGGGGGCGCAGACACTGAAGCTTTCTTT. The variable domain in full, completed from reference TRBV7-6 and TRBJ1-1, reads GAGVSQSPRYKVTKRGQDVALRCDPISGHVSLYWYRQALGQGPEFLTYFNYEAQQDKSGLPNDRFSAERPEGSISTLTIQRTEQRDSAMYRCASSLAGGADTEAFFGQGTRLTVV.

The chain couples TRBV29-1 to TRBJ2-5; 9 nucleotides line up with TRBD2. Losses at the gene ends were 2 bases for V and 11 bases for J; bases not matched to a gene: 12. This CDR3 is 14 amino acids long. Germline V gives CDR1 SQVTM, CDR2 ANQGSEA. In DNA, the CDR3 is TGCAGCGTTGAAAAGGCGGGAGGGCTCAATGAGCAGTACTTC. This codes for CSVEKAGGLNEQYF. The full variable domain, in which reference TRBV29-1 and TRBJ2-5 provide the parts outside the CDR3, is SAVISQKPSRDICQRGTSLTIQCQVDSQVTMMFWYRQQPGQSLTLIATANQGSEATYESGFVIDKFPISRPNLTFSTLTVSNMSPEDSSIYLCSVEKAGGLNEQYFGPGTRLLVL.

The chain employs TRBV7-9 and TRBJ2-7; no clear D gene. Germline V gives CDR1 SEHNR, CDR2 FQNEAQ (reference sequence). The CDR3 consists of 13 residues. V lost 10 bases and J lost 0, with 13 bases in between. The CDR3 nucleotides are TGTGCCATCCAGCGCCGGGTCTCCTACGAGCAGTACTTC. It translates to CAIQRRVSYEQYF.

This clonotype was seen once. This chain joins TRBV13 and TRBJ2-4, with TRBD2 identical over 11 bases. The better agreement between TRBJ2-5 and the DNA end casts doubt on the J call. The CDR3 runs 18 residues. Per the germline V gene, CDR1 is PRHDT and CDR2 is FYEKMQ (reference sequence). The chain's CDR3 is CASSQGTSGAFVQETQYF. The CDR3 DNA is TGTGCCAGCAGCCAAGGGACTAGCGGTGCCTTCGTACAAGAGACCCAGTACTTC.

The CDR3 loop reads CASTTFMRGNEQFF. The CDR3 nucleotides are TGTGCCAGCACCACCTTTATGAGGGGCAATGAGCAGTTCTTC. This chain links TRBV7-2 with TRBJ2-1; D tentatively reads TRBD1 or TRBD2 (5 bases each). The CDR3 runs 14 residues. The germline V gene has CDR1 SGHTA and CDR2 FQGNSA. V lost 7 bases and J 6 bases, leaving 16 bases between the germline ends.

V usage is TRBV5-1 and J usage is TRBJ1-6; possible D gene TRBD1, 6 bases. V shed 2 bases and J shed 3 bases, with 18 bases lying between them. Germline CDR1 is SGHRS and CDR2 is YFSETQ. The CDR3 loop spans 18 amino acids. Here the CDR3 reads CASSFGTPVKNYNSPLHF. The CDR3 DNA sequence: TGCGCCAGCAGCTTCGGGACACCGGTTAAAAACTATAATTCACCCCTCCACTTT.

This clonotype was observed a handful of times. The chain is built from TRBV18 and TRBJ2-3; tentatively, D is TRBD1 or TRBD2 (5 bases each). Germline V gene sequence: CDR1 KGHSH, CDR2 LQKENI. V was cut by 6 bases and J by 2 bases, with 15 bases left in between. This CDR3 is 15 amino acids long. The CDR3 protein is CASSPGRKNTDTQYF. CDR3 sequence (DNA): TGTGCCAGCTCCCCGGGACGGAAAAACACAGATACGCAGTATTTT. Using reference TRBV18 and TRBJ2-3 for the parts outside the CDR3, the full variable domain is NAGVMQNPRHLVRRRGQEARLRCSPMKGHSHVYWYRQLPEEGLKFMVYLQKENIIDESGMPKERFSAEFPKEGPSILRIQQVVRGDSAAYFCASSPGRKNTDTQYFGPGTRLTVL.

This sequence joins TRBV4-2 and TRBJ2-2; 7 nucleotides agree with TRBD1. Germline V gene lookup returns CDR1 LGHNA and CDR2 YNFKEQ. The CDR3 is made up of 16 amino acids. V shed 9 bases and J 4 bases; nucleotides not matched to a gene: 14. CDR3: CASRGFRTGATGELFF. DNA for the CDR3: TGTGCCAGTAGAGGTTTCCGAACAGGGGCCACCGGGGAGCTGTTTTTT.

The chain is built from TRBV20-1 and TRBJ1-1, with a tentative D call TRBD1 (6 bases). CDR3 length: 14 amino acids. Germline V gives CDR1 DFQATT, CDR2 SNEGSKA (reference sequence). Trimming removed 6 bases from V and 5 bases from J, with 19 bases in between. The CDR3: CSAPTPRGWTEAFF. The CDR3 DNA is TGCAGTGCCCCCACCCCCAGGGGATGGACTGAAGCTTTCTTT.

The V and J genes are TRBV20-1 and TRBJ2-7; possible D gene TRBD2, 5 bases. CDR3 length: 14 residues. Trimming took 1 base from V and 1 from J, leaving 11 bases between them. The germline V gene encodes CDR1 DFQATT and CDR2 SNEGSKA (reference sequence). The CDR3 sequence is CSARVEGMSYEQYF. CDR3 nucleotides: TGCAGTGCTAGAGTTGAGGGTATGTCCTACGAGCAGTACTTC.

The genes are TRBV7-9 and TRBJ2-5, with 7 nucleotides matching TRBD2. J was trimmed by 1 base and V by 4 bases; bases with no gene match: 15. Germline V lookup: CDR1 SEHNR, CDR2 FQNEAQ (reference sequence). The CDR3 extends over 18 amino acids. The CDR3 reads CASSSLAVTSDLQETQYF. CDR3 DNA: TGTGCCAGCAGCTCTTTAGCGGTAACTAGCGACCTCCAAGAGACCCAGTACTTC.

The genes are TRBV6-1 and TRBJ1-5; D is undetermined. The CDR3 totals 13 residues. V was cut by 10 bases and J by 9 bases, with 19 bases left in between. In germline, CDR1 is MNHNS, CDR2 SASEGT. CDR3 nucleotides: TGTGCCACCCGGGATACAGCGACGCCGCCCCAGCATTTT. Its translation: CATRDTATPPQHF.

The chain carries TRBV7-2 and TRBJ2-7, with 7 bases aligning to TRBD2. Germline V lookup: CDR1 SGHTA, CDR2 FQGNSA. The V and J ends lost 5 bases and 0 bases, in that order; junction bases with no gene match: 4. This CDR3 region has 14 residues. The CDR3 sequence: CASSRGLPSYEQYF. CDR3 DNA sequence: TGTGCCAGCAGCCGGGGACTACCCTCCTACGAGCAGTACTTC.

The CDR3 region is CASSPGLAGAHEQFF. Written as DNA, the CDR3 is TGTGCCAGCTCACCAGGGCTAGCGGGAGCCCATGAGCAGTTCTTC. This sequence joins TRBV18 and TRBJ2-1; 10 nucleotides agree with TRBD2. The CDR3 spans 15 residues. The ends lost 2 bases at V and 8 bases at J; junction bases unmatched: 6. Germline CDR1 is KGHSH and CDR2 is LQKENI.

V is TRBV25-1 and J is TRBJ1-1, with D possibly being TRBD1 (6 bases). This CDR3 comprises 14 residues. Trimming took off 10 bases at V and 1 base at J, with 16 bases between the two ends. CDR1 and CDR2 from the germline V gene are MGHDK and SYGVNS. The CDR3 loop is CATFSGQKNTEAFF. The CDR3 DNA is TGTGCCACCTTTTCGGGACAAAAGAACACTGAAGCTTTCTTT.

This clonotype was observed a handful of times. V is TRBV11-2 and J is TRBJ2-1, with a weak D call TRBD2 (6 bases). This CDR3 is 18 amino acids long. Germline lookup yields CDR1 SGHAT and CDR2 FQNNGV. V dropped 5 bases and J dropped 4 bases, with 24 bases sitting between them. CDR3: CASSEPGARGEPYNEQFF. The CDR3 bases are TGTGCCAGCAGCGAGCCGGGAGCCCGTGGGGAGCCTTACAATGAGCAGTTCTTC.

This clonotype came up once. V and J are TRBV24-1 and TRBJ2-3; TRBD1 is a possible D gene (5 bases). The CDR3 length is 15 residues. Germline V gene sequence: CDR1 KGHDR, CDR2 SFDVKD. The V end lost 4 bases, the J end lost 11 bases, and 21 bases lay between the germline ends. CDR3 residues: CATSEWAGRSYEQYF. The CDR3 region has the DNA TGTGCCACCAGTGAGTGGGCAGGGCGCTCCTACGAGCAGTATTTT.

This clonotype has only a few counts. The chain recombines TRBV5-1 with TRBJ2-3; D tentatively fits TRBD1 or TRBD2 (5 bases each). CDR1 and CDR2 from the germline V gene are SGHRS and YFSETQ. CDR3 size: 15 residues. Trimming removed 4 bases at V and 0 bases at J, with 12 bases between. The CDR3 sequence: CASSRGTPSTDTQYF. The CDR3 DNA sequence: TGCGCCAGCAGCCGTGGGACGCCTAGCACAGATACGCAGTATTTT. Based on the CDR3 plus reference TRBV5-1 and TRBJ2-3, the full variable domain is KAGVTQTPRYLIKTRGQQVTLSCSPISGHRSVSWYQQTPGQGLQFLFEYFSETQRNKGNFPGRFSGRQFSNSRSEMNVSTLELGDSALYLCASSRGTPSTDTQYFGPGTRLTVL.

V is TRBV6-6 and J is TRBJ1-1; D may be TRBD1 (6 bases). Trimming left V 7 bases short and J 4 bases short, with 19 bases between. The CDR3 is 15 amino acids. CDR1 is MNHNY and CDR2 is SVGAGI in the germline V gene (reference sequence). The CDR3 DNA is TGTGCCAGCACCCGGGCAGGGGAGTTTGGCACTGAAGCTTTCTTT. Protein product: CASTRAGEFGTEAFF.

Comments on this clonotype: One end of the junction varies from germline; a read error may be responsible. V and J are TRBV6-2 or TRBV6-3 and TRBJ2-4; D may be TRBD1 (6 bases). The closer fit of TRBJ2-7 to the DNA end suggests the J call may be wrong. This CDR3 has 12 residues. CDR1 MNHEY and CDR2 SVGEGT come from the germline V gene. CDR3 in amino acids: CTSRKTGYEQYF. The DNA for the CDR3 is TGTACCAGCAGAAAAACAGGGTACGAGCAGTACTTC.

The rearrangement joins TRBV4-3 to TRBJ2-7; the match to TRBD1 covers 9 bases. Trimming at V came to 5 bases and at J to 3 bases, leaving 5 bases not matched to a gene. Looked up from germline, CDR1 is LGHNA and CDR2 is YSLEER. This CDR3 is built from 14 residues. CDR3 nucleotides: TGCGCCAGCAGCTACGACAGGGGGGACTACGAGCAGTACTTC. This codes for CASSYDRGDYEQYF.

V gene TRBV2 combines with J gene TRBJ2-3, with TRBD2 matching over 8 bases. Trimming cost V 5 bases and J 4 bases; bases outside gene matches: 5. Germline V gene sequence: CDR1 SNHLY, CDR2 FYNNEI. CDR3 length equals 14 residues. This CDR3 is CASSYSGTADTQYF. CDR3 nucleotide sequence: TGTGCCAGCAGTTATAGCGGGACTGCAGATACGCAGTATTTT.

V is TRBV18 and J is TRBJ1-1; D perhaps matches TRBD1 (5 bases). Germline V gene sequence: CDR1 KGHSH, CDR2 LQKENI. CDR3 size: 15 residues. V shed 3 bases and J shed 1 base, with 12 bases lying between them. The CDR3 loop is CASSPGQGGNTEAFF. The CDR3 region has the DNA TGTGCCAGCTCACCGGGCCAGGGTGGGAACACTGAAGCTTTCTTT.

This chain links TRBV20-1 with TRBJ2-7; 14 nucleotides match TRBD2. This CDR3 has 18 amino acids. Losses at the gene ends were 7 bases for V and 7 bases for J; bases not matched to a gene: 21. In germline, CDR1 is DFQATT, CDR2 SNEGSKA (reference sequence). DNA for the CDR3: TGCAGTGTCCTGGGGACTAGCGGGAGCGGACTAATGTACAATGAGCAGTACTTC. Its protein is CSVLGTSGSGLMYNEQYF.

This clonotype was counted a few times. CDR3 DNA sequence: TGTGCCAGCAGTGAAGGACAGCCAGAGCCCCAGCATTTT. Encoded protein: CASSEGQPEPQHF. V and J are TRBV2 and TRBJ1-5; a possible D gene is TRBD1 (5 bases). The CDR3 extends over 13 amino acids. Germline CDR1 is SNHLY and CDR2 is FYNNEI. The V end was cut by 1 base, the J end by 8 bases, with 9 bases between.

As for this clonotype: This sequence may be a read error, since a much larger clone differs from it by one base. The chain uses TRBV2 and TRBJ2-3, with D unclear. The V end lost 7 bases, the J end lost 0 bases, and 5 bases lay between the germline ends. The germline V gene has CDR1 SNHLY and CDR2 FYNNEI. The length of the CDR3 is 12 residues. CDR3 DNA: TGTGCCAGCATACTTAGCACAGATACGCAGTATTTT. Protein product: CASILSTDTQYF.